The 4 T cell receptor beta chains in this list originate from one sample, sequenced in a study of shared clonotypes between healthy human individuals (TCRdb year 2020). Library preparation was by the immunoSEQ multiplex PCR assay. Entries here come from immuneACCESS through TCRdb and include only in-frame sequences with V and J called. Some clones fail to appear in such tables; in the studies checked, an unresolved V gene covers under half of the shortfall, and the cause of the remainder is unknown. The table for this sample lists 100,000 or so clones; approximately 65% of them were counted only once. The ten largest make up more than 20% of the sample. Sequenced: memory CD8+ T cells sorted from blood. The cell subset or site label here, explained by the study, means: CD45RO+ cells pooled with CCR7-negative TemRA cells. Source of these receptors: a woman in her twenties or thirties in good health.

The J gene is TRBJ1-2, the V gene TRBV4-1, with 7 bases lining up with TRBD1. Germline V gives CDR1 MGHRA, CDR2 YSYEKL. There are 15 residues in the CDR3. J gave up 7 bases and V 1 base, and 9 bases lay outside the gene matches. CDR3 loop: CASSQAFDRDRGYTF. The CDR3 DNA is TGCGCCAGCAGCCAAGCCTTTGACAGGGATCGTGGCTACACCTTC.

The rearrangement joins TRBV9 to TRBJ2-2; a possible D gene is TRBD2 (6 bases). The V gene's germline CDR1 is SGDLS and CDR2 YYNGEE. The CDR3 has 14 amino acids. V was clipped by 3 bases and J by 6 bases, with 12 bases between them. CDR3 nucleotides: TGTGCCAGCAGCGGGATAGGAGGGGCCGGGGAGCTGTTTTTT. It specifies CASSGIGGAGELFF. The whole variable domain, filled in from reference TRBV9 and TRBJ2-2, reads DSGVTQTPKHLITATGQRVTLRCSPRSGDLSVYWYQQSLDQGLQFLIQYYNGEERAKGNILERFSAQQFPDLHSELNLSSLELGDSALYFCASSGIGGAGELFFGEGSRLTVL.

The chain combines TRBV10-3 with TRBJ2-4; D is ambiguous. Looked up from germline, CDR1 is ENHRY and CDR2 is SYGVKD. V lost 3 bases and J lost 1, with 1 base in between. This CDR3 has 12 amino acids. CDR3: CAISDAKNIQYF. CDR3 nucleotide sequence: TGTGCCATCAGTGACGCCAAAAACATTCAGTACTTC.

This clone occurred once. The gene calls are TRBV7-2 and TRBJ1-1; the D is unclear. Germline CDR1 SGHTA, CDR2 FQGNSA. This CDR3 is built from 13 residues. Trimming removed 4 bases from V and 0 bases from J, with 6 bases in between. CDR3 bases: TGTGCCAGCAGCTGGCAGATGAACACTGAAGCTTTCTTT. Amino acid sequence: CASSWQMNTEAFF.